One and the same sample provided the 20 T cell receptor beta chains below, sequenced in a study of blood T cell repertoires in COVID-19. TCRdb keeps only in-frame clones here, not all; method: immunoSEQ multiplex PCR. The sample shows roughly 130,000 clones, about nine tenths of them seen only once. The specimen was peripheral blood. The receptors come from a human donor with COVID-19, enrolled during active disease. The donor label of this sample is uncertain.

V usage is TRBV30 and J usage is TRBJ2-1; tentative D call: TRBD1 (6 bases). In germline, CDR1 is GTSNPN, CDR2 SVGIG (reference sequence). The CDR3 has 14 residues. The ends were cut back, 3 bases at V and 3 bases at J, with 12 bases in the middle. Here the CDR3 reads CAWRVRTDYNEQFF. The CDR3 DNA follows: TGTGCCTGGAGAGTACGGACAGACTACAATGAGCAGTTCTTC.

This chain links TRBV6-6 with TRBJ2-7, with D perhaps matching TRBD1 (6 bases). Deletions cut 2 bases from V and 7 bases from J, with 9 bases between. Germline V gene data show CDR1 as MNHNY and CDR2 as SVGAGI (reference sequence). The CDR3 spans 12 residues. Here the CDR3 reads CASSYATGEQYF. CDR3 coding DNA: TGTGCCAGCAGTTACGCTACAGGGGAGCAGTACTTC.

The CDR3 here is CASSLATGTGSYEQYF. The CDR3 DNA reads as TGCGCCAGCAGCTTGGCCACAGGCACGGGCTCCTACGAGCAGTACTTC. The chain couples TRBV5-1 to TRBJ2-7; possible D gene TRBD1, 5 bases. The CDR3 spans 16 residues. Germline V gene lookup returns CDR1 SGHRS and CDR2 YFSETQ. Trimming removed 0 bases from V and 0 bases from J, with 13 bases in between.

This clone was seen a single time. V usage is TRBV2 and J usage is TRBJ2-7, with D maybe TRBD1 (7 bases). Germline values: CDR1 SNHLY, CDR2 FYNNEI. V lost 8 bases and J 6 bases, leaving 20 bases between the germline ends. This CDR3 spans 14 amino acids. This chain's CDR3 is CASVAPGGSAEQYF. CDR3 DNA sequence: TGTGCCAGCGTGGCGCCAGGGGGGTCCGCCGAGCAGTACTTC. The entire variable domain, with the rest obtained from reference TRBV2 and TRBJ2-7, is as follows: EPEVTQTPSHQVTQMGQEVILRCVPISNHLYFYWYRQILGQKVEFLVSFYNNEISEKSEIFDDQFSVERPDGSNFTLKIRSTKLEDSAMYFCASVAPGGSAEQYFGPGTRLTVT.

This CDR3 is CASSSRVGGARYNEQFF. The CDR3 DNA is TGTGCCAGCAGCTCCCGGGTCGGCGGGGCGCGATACAATGAGCAGTTCTTC. The rearrangement links TRBV14 to TRBJ2-1; weak D call: TRBD2 (6 bases). The V gene's germline CDR1 is SGHDN and CDR2 FVKESK. With 5 bases removed from V and 4 bases from J, the gap between germline ends came to 21 bases. This CDR3 spans 17 amino acids.

This chain uses TRBV12-2 with TRBJ2-5; the table names TRBD2, a call not compared with the DNA. TRBV12-2 is shown as a pseudogene. The CDR3 length is 14 residues. The CDR3 nucleotides read TGTGCAAGTCGCCGACTAGTGCGCCAAGAGACCCAGTACTTC. This gives the protein CASRRLVRQETQYF.

This chain joins TRBV6-5 and TRBJ1-3; D not resolved. Germline V gene sequence: CDR1 MNHEY, CDR2 SVGAGI. Trimming cost V 9 bases and J 4 bases, with 7 bases left between them. This CDR3 has 11 amino acids. The CDR3 coding sequence is TGTGCCAGTTTGCGGGGAAACACCATATATTTT. Translation gives CASLRGNTIYF.

This chain joins TRBV5-1 and TRBJ1-2; 10 nucleotides line up with TRBD1. V shed 0 bases and J 13 bases; nucleotides not matched to a gene: 9. The CDR3 covers 14 residues. Germline V gene lookup returns CDR1 SGHRS and CDR2 YFSETQ. The DNA of the CDR3 is TGCGCCAGCAGCTTGGATGACAGGGGGCTTTTTTGCACCTTC. Protein product: CASSLDDRGLFCTF.

The chain uses TRBV3-1 (or the pseudogene TRBV3-2) and TRBJ2-5, with 8 bases matching TRBD2. CDR3 length equals 15 residues. Looked up from germline, CDR1 is LGHDT and CDR2 is YNNKEL (reference sequence). V dropped 2 bases and J dropped 2; count of bases not matched to a gene: 4. The chain's CDR3 is CASSQTGTSQETQYF. In DNA, the CDR3 is TGTGCCAGCAGCCAAACCGGGACTAGTCAAGAGACCCAGTACTTC.

The chain recombines TRBV6-4 with TRBJ1-6; a possible D gene is TRBD1 (5 bases). The CDR3 contains 19 residues. Germline values: CDR1 MRHNA, CDR2 SNTAGT. Trimming removed 0 bases at V and 4 bases at J, with 19 bases between. In DNA form, the CDR3 reads TGTGCCAGCAGTGACTCTGAAGGGAAACAGGATACTTATAATTCACCCCTCCACTTT. It yields the protein CASSDSEGKQDTYNSPLHF.

This chain joins TRBV4-2 and TRBJ2-4; no clear D. Germline loops: CDR1 LGHNA, CDR2 YNFKEQ. This CDR3 spans 14 amino acids. Trimming removed 0 bases at V and 7 bases at J, with 10 bases between. The CDR3 protein is CASSQDEAANIQYF. CDR3 DNA: TGTGCCAGCAGCCAAGACGAGGCGGCTAACATTCAGTACTTC.

The rearrangement uses TRBV18 and TRBJ2-6; D might be TRBD2 (5 bases). V lost 5 bases and J lost 4, with 12 bases in between. This CDR3 has 15 amino acids. CDR1 is KGHSH and CDR2 is LQKENI in the germline V gene. The CDR3 protein is CASSAGLSGANVLTF. The DNA for the CDR3 is TGTGCCAGCTCAGCGGGTCTGTCCGGGGCCAACGTCCTGACTTTC.

The chain couples TRBV30 to TRBJ1-4; no clear D gene. Looked up from germline, CDR1 is GTSNPN and CDR2 is SVGIG (reference sequence). The V gene lost 5 bases and the J gene lost 8 bases, with 9 bases spanning the gap. The CDR3 consists of 11 residues. The CDR3 sequence is CAWEGGEKLFF. CDR3 in DNA: TGTGCCTGGGAGGGAGGGGAAAAACTGTTTTTT.

This clone showed up just once. The V call is TRBV5-1, the J call TRBJ1-2, with D tentatively TRBD1 (5 bases). Trimming removed 0 bases at V and 8 bases at J, with 14 bases between. This CDR3 comprises 14 residues. Looked up from germline, CDR1 is SGHRS and CDR2 is YFSETQ. For the CDR3, the DNA is TGCGCCAGCAGCTTGGGTTCGGGACTGGGGGGCTACACCTTC. Protein: CASSLGSGLGGYTF.

V usage is TRBV19 and J usage is TRBJ1-2, with D tentatively TRBD1 (5 bases). The CDR3 contains 13 residues. V was trimmed by 6 bases and J by 8 bases, leaving 16 bases between them. Germline V gene data show CDR1 as LNHDA and CDR2 as SQIVND (reference sequence). CDR3 region: CASRETVRRGYTF. CDR3 coding DNA: TGTGCCAGTAGAGAGACAGTGAGGAGAGGCTACACCTTC.

The V call is TRBV3-1 (or the pseudogene TRBV3-2), the J call TRBJ2-5; 9 nucleotides line up with TRBD1. Per the germline V gene, CDR1 is LGHDT and CDR2 is YNNKEL (reference sequence). The CDR3 runs 17 residues. J lost 5 bases, V lost 3 bases, and 13 bases had no gene match. The CDR3 DNA reads TGTGCCAGCAGCCACTGGCCGGGACAGGGTCGTGGGGAGACCCAGTACTTC. This translates into CASSHWPGQGRGETQYF.

V and J are TRBV9 and TRBJ2-1; D call uncertain. Looked up from germline, CDR1 is SGDLS and CDR2 is YYNGEE. The V and J ends lost 0 bases and 3 bases respectively, with 10 bases between them. CDR3 length: 15 amino acids. The CDR3, as DNA: TGTGCCAGCAGCGTAGACATAGCAGACTACAATGAGCAGTTCTTC. It codes for CASSVDIADYNEQFF.

The chain is built from TRBV6-5 and TRBJ1-1; D is undetermined. The CDR3 is 14 amino acids. Trimming shortened V by 3 bases and J by 3 bases, and 11 bases separated the two germline ends. Germline CDR1 is MNHEY and CDR2 is SVGAGI. The CDR3 loop is CASSYGYQDTEAFF. CDR3 nucleotides: TGTGCCAGCAGTTATGGATATCAGGACACTGAAGCTTTCTTT.

V and J are TRBV28 and TRBJ1-5; D possibly corresponds to TRBD1 (5 bases). Germline V gives CDR1 MDHEN, CDR2 SYDVKM. The V and J ends lost 5 bases and 9 bases respectively, with 17 bases between them. The CDR3 is made up of 14 amino acids. CDR3 sequence (DNA): TGTGCCAGCAGTACTGGGGGGGTGAGGGGGCCCCAGCATTTT. It codes for CASSTGGVRGPQHF.

The chain uses TRBV4-2 and TRBJ1-1; tentative D call: TRBD1 (6 bases). V shed 2 bases and J shed 5 bases, with 15 bases lying between them. CDR3 length: 15 amino acids. CDR1 and CDR2 from the germline V gene are LGHNA and YNFKEQ. CDR3 residues: CASSQQGFERTEAFF. CDR3 DNA sequence: TGTGCCAGCAGCCAACAGGGGTTCGAGAGAACTGAAGCTTTCTTT.